The rows below give T cell receptor beta chains drawn from one sample of a study of OX40 agonist ivuxolimab in advanced cancers. The repertoire was sequenced with immunoSEQ multiplex PCR; TCRdb's copy has only in-frame clones and lacks some. The repertoire has approximately 79,000 clones, around 94% of them found once; the top ten carry roughly 20%. This specimen was CD4+ or CD8+ T cells sorted from blood, taken in a trial of the OX40 agonist ivuxolimab. Every receptor here comes from an adult with an advanced solid tumor such as melanoma, head and neck, liver or kidney cancer. CDR3s include the opening cysteine and the closing phenylalanine or tryptophan. The D gene is left open where the match is weak. Not every row has a clone size; where given, it reads once, few, many or a size class.

>.|.|14|TRBJ1-1|TRBV6-1
TGTGCCAGCGACCGGGCTTCCATGAACACTGAAGCTTTCTTT
CASDRASMNTEAFF
>.|.|14|TRBJ1-4|TRBV6-5
TGTGCCAGCAGTTACTTGGAAACTAATGAAAAACTGTTTTTT
CASSYLETNEKLFF
>.|.|17|TRBJ1-2|TRBV4-3
TGCGCCAGCAGCCAAGATATAGCGGGGTGGAAATTATATGGCTACACCTTC
CASSQDIAGWKLYGYTF
>TRBD2|once|13|TRBJ2-2|TRBV30
TGTGCCTCGGGACTAGAGGGCACCGGGGAGCTGTTTTTT
CASGLEGTGELFF
>.|once|13|TRBJ1-2|TRBV19
TGTGCCAGTAGTACAGGGGCTTACTATGGCTACACCTTC
CASSTGAYYGYTF
>.|.|13|TRBJ1-6|TRBV5-8
TGTGCCAGCAGCGAAGGGGGGCGCCGTGCCCTCCACTTT
CASSEGGRRALHF
>.|.|16|TRBJ1-5|TRBV6-5
TGTGCCAGCAGTTACTCCGGACCGTATAGCAATCAGCCCCAGCATTTT
CASSYSGPYSNQPQHF
>.|.|15|TRBJ1-2|TRBV4-3
TGCGCCAGCAGCCAAGTGTCAGATGGTGACTATGGCTACACCTTC
CASSQVSDGDYGYTF
>.|.|12|TRBJ2-7|TRBV7-9
TGTGCCAGCAGCTTCAGGCTCTACGAGCAGTACTTC
CASSFRLYEQYF
>TRBD2|.|17|TRBJ2-7|TRBV28
TGTGCCAGCAGTTTCGCCCTAGCGGGAGTTGACGTCTACGAGCAGTACTTC
CASSFALAGVDVYEQYF
>.|.|13|TRBJ1-2|TRBV9
TGTGCCAGCAGCGAAACCCAGGCCTATGGCTACACCTTC
CASSETQAYGYTF
>.|.|15|TRBJ2-1|TRBV5-1
TGCGCCAGCAGCTTGGGGACTACCCAAATCAATGAGCAGTTCTTC
CASSLGTTQINEQFF
>.|.|16|TRBJ2-1|TRBV30
TGTGCCTGGAGTGCAGGGGCTCGAGCCCCCTACAATGAGCAGTTCTTC
CAWSAGARAPYNEQFF
>.|once|11|TRBJ2-3|TRBV9
TGTGCCAGCAGCGTGGGGGATACGCAGTATTTT
CASSVGDTQYF
>.|.|14|TRBJ1-5|TRBV9
TGTGCCAGCAGCGTAGCAGGGTCAGGTCAGCCCCAGCATTTT
CASSVAGSGQPQHF
>.|.|11|TRBJ1-1|TRBV6-6
TGTGCCAGCAGGTTGGCGGAAGAAGCTTTCTTT
CASRLAEEAFF
>.|.|15|TRBJ1-4|TRBV19
TGTGCCAGTAGTATAGTCGAGGCAACTAATGAAAAACTGTTTTTT
CASSIVEATNEKLFF
>TRBD2|.|15|TRBJ2-1|TRBV5-8
TGTGCCAGCAGCTTGGGGACTAGCGGCGCCAATGAGCAGTTCTTC
CASSLGTSGANEQFF
>TRBD1|.|19|TRBJ1-5|TRBV5-6
TGTGCCAGCAGCTTTTGGGGGGACAGGGTCCTCCTTTGCAATCAGCCCCAGCATTTT
CASSFWGDRVLLCNQPQHF
>.|.|13|TRBJ1-1|TRBV6-5
TGTGCCAGCACCACTTTCTTACACACTGAAGCTTTCTTT
CASTTFLHTEAFF
>TRBD1|.|14|TRBJ2-7|TRBV5-6
TGTGCCAGCAGCTTGCCCAGGGGGCAGTACGAGCAGTACTTC
CASSLPRGQYEQYF
>TRBD1|.|14|TRBJ2-7|TRBV7-9
TGTGCCAGCAGCTTGACAGGGGGCTATGACGAGCAGTACTTC
CASSLTGGYDEQYF
>.|.|15|TRBJ2-7|TRBV27
TGTGCCAGCAGCCCCCGGATTGGACGCTCCTACGAGCAGTACTTC
CASSPRIGRSYEQYF
>TRBD2|.|15|TRBJ2-3|TRBV28
TGTGCCAGCAGTTTGGGGAGGGAGGGGACAGATACGCAGTATTTT
CASSLGREGTDTQYF
>.|.|15|TRBJ1-1|TRBV19
TGTGCCAGTAGTAAGGACAACATTCCAAACACTGAAGCTTTCTTT
CASSKDNIPNTEAFF
>.|.|14|TRBJ2-7|TRBV14
TGTGCCAGCAGCCAAGGATTTCGGGTATACGAGCAGTACTTC
CASSQGFRVYEQYF
>.|.|13|TRBJ2-3|TRBV5-1
TGCGCCAGCAGCTTGAGTGCCCGGGATACGCAGTATTTT
CASSLSARDTQYF
>TRBD1|.|14|TRBJ2-5|TRBV6-5
TGTGCCAGCATTCGGGACAGAGAACAAGAGACCCAGTACTTC
CASIRDREQETQYF
>TRBD1|.|14|TRBJ1-2|TRBV7-9
TGTGCCAGCAGCCCGACAGGGCCTAACTATGGCTACACCTTC
CASSPTGPNYGYTF
>.|.|12|TRBJ1-2|TRBV29-1
TGCAGCGCTGACAGATCTAACTATGGCTACACCTTC
CSADRSNYGYTF
>.|.|13|TRBJ2-7|TRBV7-2
TGTGCCAGCAGCTTCGGATCCTCCTACGAGCAGTACTTC
CASSFGSSYEQYF
>TRBD2|.|15|TRBJ2-7|TRBV19
TGTGCCAGTAGTATAGGACTAGCGGGCTACTACGAGCAGTACTTC
CASSIGLAGYYEQYF
>.|.|12|TRBJ2-7|TRBV5-3
TGTGCCAGCAGCTCGCGGGGGCCCGAGCAGTACTTC
CASSSRGPEQYF
>.|.|16|TRBJ2-7|TRBV7-9
TGTGCCAGCAGCTTGCACGGGGGCGGGAGCTCCTACGAGCAGTACTTC
CASSLHGGGSSYEQYF
>.|.|15|TRBJ2-5|TRBV6-5
TGTGCCAGCAGTTACTCCCGGACAGACCAAGAGACCCAGTACTTC
CASSYSRTDQETQYF
>TRBD2|.|15|TRBJ2-1|TRBV7-2
TGTGCCAGCAGCTCCGGGACTAGCGGGGGGGCTGAGCAGTTCTTC
CASSSGTSGGAEQFF
>.|once|16|TRBJ2-3|TRBV7-7
TGTGCTAGCAGCTTAGCGCTATCCCCTAGCACAGATACGCAGTATTTT
CASSLALSPSTDTQYF
>.|.|13|TRBJ1-2|TRBV4-1
TGCGCCAGCAGCCATTGGGATAACTATGGCTACACCTTC
CASSHWDNYGYTF
>.|.|16|TRBJ1-4|TRBV19
TGTGCCAGTAGTACCTACGTCAACGCCGGCAGTGAAAAACTGTTTTTT
CASSTYVNAGSEKLFF
>TRBD2|.|15|TRBJ2-1|TRBV19
TGTGCCAGTAGTATAGCGGGAGGGCCCTACAATGAGCAGTTCTTC
CASSIAGGPYNEQFF
>TRBD2|.|14|TRBJ2-1|TRBV9
TGTGCCAGCAGCGGCGGGGGGGACTACAATGAGCAGTTCTTC
CASSGGGDYNEQFF
>.|.|14|TRBJ1-1|TRBV4-3
TGCGCCAGCAGCCAAGTAGGGAGGTACATTGAAGCTTTCTTT
CASSQVGRYIEAFF
>.|.|13|TRBJ2-7|TRBV27
TGTGCCAGCAGTACGACAGGATACTACGAGCAGTACTTC
CASSTTGYYEQYF
>.|.|15|TRBJ2-5|TRBV7-7
TGTGCTAGCAGCTTAGCCTGGAGGGCGGGGGAGACCCAGTACTTC
CASSLAWRAGETQYF
>TRBD2|.|15|TRBJ2-1|TRBV27
TGTGCCAGCAGTTTATCAGCGGGATCCTACAATGAGCAGTTCTTC
CASSLSAGSYNEQFF
>TRBD1|.|15|TRBJ2-1|TRBV4-1
TGCGCCAGCAGCTATGGACAGGATTCCTACAATGAGCAGTTCTTC
CASSYGQDSYNEQFF
>.|.|12|TRBJ1-1|TRBV10-2
TGCGCCAGCAGGGGCAGTAACACTGAAGCTTTCTTT
CASRGSNTEAFF
>.|.|16|TRBJ1-2|TRBV14
TGTGCCAGCAGCCAAGATACGACACCTGCTAACTATGGCTACACCTTC
CASSQDTTPANYGYTF
>TRBD1|.|15|TRBJ1-2|TRBV7-9
TGTGCCAGCAGCCTACCGACAGGGTATAACTATGGCTACACCTTC
CASSLPTGYNYGYTF
>.|.|13|TRBJ1-2|TRBV11-2
TGTGCCAGCAGCTTGGGGGGTTTCAGGGGCTACACCTTC
CASSLGGFRGYTF